The rows below give T cell receptor beta chains drawn from one sample of a study of cytomegalovirus exposure and HLA in healthy donors. Assay: immunoSEQ multiplex PCR; the TCRdb copy retains only in-frame clones and omits some. The top ten clones hold about 2.8% of a sample with 110,000 to 150,000 clones, roughly nine tenths of them seen once. Sequencing was carried out using PBMCs. The receptor source for this set is a man aged 18 to 35 in good health and CMV-seronegative. Both conserved end residues are trimmed from each CDR3.

V	J	CDR3
TRBV18	TRBJ1-2	ASSPGRDNYGYT
TRBV27	TRBJ2-1	ASRARTGFKHEQF
TRBV6-6	TRBJ2-2	ASRPHRGPNGGELF
TRBV7-2	TRBJ2-7	ASSLTTGVGEQY
TRBV12-5	TRBJ2-5	ASGFIGGAPQY
TRBV2	TRBJ2-3	ASSVEGQGGDTQY
TRBV5-1	TRBJ1-1	ASSPAGTPAEAF
TRBV11-2	TRBJ1-1	ASSLGVVETEAF
TRBV29-1	TRBJ2-5	SATTGAETQY
TRBV9	TRBJ2-7	ASSVGSSGSYEQY
TRBV27	TRBJ2-1	ASSLMAGSYNEQF
TRBV5-4	TRBJ2-5	ASSLLLQGPQKTQY
TRBV9	TRBJ2-7	ASSVGSGRAGEQY
TRBV28	TRBJ2-1	ASSFDNNNEQF
TRBV7-9	TRBJ1-6	ASSPPAGLNSPLH
TRBV19	TRBJ2-7	ASSITAATYEQY
TRBV28	TRBJ2-3	ASSLGRSGTDTQY
TRBV30	TRBJ1-1	AWGDSSDTEAF
TRBV5-1	TRBJ2-1	ASSQGFGNEQF
TRBV5-6	TRBJ1-4	ASSLRGNEKLF
TRBV14	TRBJ2-1	ASSRLSGGAGREQF
TRBV2	TRBJ2-2	ASTPPYFANTGELF
TRBV6-6	TRBJ2-7	ASRLHGQTYEQY
TRBV5-1	TRBJ2-7	ASSGLRVDEQY
TRBV6-6	TRBJ2-5	ASVLRTGATLETQY
TRBV7-6	TRBJ1-3	ASSLVGSQRTSGNTIY
TRBV5-4	TRBJ2-3	ASSLDPGGATDTQY
TRBV9	TRBJ2-7	ASSAGGWYEQY
TRBV19	TRBJ2-3	ASRLSGISTDTQY